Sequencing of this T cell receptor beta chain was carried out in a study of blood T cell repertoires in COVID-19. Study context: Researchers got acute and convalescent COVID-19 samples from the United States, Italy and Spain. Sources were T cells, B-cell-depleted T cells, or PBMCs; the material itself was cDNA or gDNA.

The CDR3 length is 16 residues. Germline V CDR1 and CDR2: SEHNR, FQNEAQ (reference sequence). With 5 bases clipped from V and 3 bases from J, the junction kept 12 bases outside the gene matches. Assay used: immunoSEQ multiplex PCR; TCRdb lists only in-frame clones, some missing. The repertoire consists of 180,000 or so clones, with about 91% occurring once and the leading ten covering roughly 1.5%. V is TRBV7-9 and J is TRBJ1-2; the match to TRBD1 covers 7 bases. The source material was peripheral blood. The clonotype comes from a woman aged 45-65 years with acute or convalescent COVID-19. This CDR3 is CASSTYDRDGDYGYTF. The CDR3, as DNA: TGTGCCAGCAGCACCTACGACAGGGACGGGGACTATGGCTACACCTTC.